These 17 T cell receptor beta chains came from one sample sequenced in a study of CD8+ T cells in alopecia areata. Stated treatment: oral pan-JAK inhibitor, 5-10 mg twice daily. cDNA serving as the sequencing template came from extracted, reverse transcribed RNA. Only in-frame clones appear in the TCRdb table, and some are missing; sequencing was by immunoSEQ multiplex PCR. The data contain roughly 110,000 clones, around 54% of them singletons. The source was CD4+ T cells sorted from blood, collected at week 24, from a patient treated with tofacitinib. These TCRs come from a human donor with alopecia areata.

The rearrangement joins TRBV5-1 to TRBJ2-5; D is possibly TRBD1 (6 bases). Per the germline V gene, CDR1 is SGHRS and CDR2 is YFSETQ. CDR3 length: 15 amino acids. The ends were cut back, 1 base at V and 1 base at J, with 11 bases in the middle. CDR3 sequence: CASSLQGPPQETQYF. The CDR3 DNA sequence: TGCGCCAGCAGCTTGCAGGGGCCGCCCCAAGAGACCCAGTACTTC.

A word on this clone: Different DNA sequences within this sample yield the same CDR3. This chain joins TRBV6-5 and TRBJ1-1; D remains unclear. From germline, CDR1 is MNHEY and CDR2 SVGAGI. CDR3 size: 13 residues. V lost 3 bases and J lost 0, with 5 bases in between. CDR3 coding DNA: TGTGCCAGCAGTTATATTGTGAACACTGAAGCTTTCTTT. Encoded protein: CASSYIVNTEAFF.

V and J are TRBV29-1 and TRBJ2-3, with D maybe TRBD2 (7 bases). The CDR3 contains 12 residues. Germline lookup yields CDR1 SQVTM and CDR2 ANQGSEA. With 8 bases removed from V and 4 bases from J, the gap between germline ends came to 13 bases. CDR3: CSRRGGPDTQYF. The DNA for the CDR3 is TGCAGCCGAAGGGGGGGCCCAGATACGCAGTATTTT.

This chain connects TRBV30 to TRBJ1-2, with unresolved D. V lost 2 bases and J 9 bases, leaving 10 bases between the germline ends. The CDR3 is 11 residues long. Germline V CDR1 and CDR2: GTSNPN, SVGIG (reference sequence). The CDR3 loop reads CAWSRGRSYTF. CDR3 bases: TGTGCCTGGAGTCGGGGTCGTAGCTACACCTTC.

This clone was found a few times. This CDR3 is CSPGQGNEQFF. The CDR3 DNA reads as TGCAGTCCGGGTCAGGGCAATGAGCAGTTCTTC. The chain uses TRBV20-1 and TRBJ2-1; D might be TRBD1 (5 bases). From germline, CDR1 is DFQATT and CDR2 SNEGSKA (reference sequence). The V gene lost 8 bases and the J gene lost 6 bases, with 11 bases spanning the gap. The CDR3 contains 11 residues.

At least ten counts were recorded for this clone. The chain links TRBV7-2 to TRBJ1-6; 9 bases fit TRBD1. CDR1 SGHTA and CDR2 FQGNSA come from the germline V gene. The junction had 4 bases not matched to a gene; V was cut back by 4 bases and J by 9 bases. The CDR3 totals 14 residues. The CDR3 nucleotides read TGTGCCAGCAGCTCTACAGGGGGCGGTTCACCCCTCCACTTT. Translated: CASSSTGGGSPLHF.

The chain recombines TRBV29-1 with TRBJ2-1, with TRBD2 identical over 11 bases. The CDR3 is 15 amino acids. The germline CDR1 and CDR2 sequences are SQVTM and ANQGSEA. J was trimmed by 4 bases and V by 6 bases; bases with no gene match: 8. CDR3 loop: CSVGPSGGLYNEQFF. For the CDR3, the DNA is TGCAGCGTGGGGCCTAGCGGGGGGCTGTACAATGAGCAGTTCTTC.

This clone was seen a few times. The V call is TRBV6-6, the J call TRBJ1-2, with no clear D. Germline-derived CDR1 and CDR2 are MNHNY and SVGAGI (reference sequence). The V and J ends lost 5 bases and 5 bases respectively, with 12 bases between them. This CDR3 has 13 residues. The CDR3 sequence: CASSLRPGYGYTF. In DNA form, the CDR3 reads TGTGCCAGCAGTCTACGACCCGGGTATGGCTACACCTTC.

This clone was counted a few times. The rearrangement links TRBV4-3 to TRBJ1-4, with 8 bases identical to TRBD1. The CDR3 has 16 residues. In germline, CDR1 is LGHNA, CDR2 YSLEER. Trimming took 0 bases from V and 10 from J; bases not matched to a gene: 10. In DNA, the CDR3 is TGCGCCAGCAGCCAAGAATGGCTACAGGGGGTAGGAAAACTGTTTTTT. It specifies CASSQEWLQGVGKLFF.

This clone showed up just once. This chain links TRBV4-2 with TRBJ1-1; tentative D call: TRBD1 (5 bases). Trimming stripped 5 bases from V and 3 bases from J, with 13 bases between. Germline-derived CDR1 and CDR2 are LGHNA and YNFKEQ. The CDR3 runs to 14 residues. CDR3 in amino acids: CASSGRGWDTEAFF. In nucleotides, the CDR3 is TGTGCCAGCAGCGGACGGGGCTGGGACACTGAAGCTTTCTTT.

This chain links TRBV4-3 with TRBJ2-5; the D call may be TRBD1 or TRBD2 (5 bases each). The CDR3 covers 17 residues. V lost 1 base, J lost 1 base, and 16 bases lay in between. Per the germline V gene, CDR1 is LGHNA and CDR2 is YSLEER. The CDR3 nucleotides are TGCGCCAGCAGCCAAGTTTGGGGACGGAGGCTCCAAGAGACCCAGTACTTC. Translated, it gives CASSQVWGRRLQETQYF.

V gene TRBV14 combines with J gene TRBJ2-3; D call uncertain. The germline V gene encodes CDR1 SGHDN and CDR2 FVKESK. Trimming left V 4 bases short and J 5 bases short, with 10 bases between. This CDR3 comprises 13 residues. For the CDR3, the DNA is TGTGCCAGCAGCCTACTGACGGGAGATACGCAGTATTTT. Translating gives CASSLLTGDTQYF.

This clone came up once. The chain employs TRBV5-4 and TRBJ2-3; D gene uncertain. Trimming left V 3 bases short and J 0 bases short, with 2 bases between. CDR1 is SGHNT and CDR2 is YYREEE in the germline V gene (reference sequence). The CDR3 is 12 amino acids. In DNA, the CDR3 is TGTGCCAGCAGCTCTAGCACAGATACGCAGTATTTT. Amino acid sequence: CASSSSTDTQYF. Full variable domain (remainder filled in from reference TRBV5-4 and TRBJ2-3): ETGVTQSPTHLIKTRGQQVTLRCSSQSGHNTVSWYQQALGQGPQFIFQYYREEENGRGNFPPRFSGLQFPNYSSELNVNALELDDSALYLCASSSSTDTQYFGPGTRLTVL.

CDR3 region: CASSSTGTFPETQYF. As DNA, the CDR3 is TGTGCCAGCAGCTCGACCGGGACATTCCCCGAGACCCAGTACTTC. The V gene is TRBV5-6, the J gene TRBJ2-5, with D possibly TRBD1 on 6 matching bases. This CDR3 region has 15 residues. V was shortened by 3 bases and J by 5 bases, with 17 bases between the two germline ends. In germline, CDR1 is SGHDT, CDR2 YYEEEE.

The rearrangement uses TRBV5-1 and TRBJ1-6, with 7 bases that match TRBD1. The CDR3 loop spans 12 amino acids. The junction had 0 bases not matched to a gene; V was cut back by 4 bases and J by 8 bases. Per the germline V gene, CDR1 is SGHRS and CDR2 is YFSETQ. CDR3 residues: CASSQGDSPLHF. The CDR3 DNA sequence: TGCGCCAGCAGCCAGGGGGATTCACCCCTCCACTTT.

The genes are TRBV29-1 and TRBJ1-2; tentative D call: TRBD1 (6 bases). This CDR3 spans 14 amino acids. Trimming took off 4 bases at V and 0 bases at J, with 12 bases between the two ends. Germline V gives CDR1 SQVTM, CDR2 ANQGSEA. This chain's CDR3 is CSVVAQGTNYGYTF. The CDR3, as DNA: TGCAGCGTTGTAGCCCAGGGGACTAACTATGGCTACACCTTC.

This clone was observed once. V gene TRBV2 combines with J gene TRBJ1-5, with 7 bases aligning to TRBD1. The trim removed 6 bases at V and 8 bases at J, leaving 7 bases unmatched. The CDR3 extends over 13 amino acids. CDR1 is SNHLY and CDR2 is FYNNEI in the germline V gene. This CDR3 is CASSQGGVKPQHF. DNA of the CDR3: TGTGCCAGCAGCCAGGGGGGCGTCAAGCCCCAGCATTTT.